The 12 T cell receptor beta chains in this list originate from one sample, sequenced in a study of blood T cell repertoires in COVID-19. Generated by immunoSEQ multiplex PCR, the TCRdb table keeps only in-frame clones and is missing some. Among under 350,000 clones listed, 85% were seen once. The specimen sequenced was peripheral blood. The receptors here all came from a human donor in a cohort sampled during active COVID-19.

The chain recombines TRBV7-9 with TRBJ2-1, with 7 bases that match TRBD2. CDR1 and CDR2 (germline): SEHNR, FQNEAQ (reference sequence). The junction had 13 bases not matched to a gene; V was cut back by 1 base and J by 4 bases. The CDR3 has 18 residues. The CDR3 is CASSLELTQRDAYNEQFF. The CDR3 bases are TGTGCCAGCAGCTTAGAGCTTACGCAGCGGGACGCGTACAATGAGCAGTTCTTC.

This chain connects TRBV5-5 to TRBJ1-1; D call uncertain. The CDR3 length is 13 residues. From germline, CDR1 is SGHKS and CDR2 YYEKEE (reference sequence). V was pared by 0 bases and J by 4 bases, with 7 bases between. CDR3 region: CASSLGWATEAFF. In nucleotides, the CDR3 is TGTGCCAGCAGCTTGGGATGGGCCACTGAAGCTTTCTTT. The variable domain in full, with the rest retrieved from reference TRBV5-5 and TRBJ1-1, is DAGVTQSPTHLIKTRGQQVTLRCSPISGHKSVSWYQQVLGQGPQFIFQYYEKEERGRGNFPDRFSARQFPNYSSELNVNALLLGDSALYLCASSLGWATEAFFGQGTRLTVV.

This rearrangement joins TRBV21-1 to TRBJ2-1; the D segment call TRBD2 is taken from the table without a DNA check. TRBV21-1 is designated a pseudogene. The length of the CDR3 is 16 residues. The CDR3, as DNA: TGTGCCAGCAGCCACAGGACTAGCGGGAGTTGCCATGAGCAGTTCTTC. Amino acid sequence: CASSHRTSGSCHEQFF.

The chain has TRBV9 and TRBJ2-7, with TRBD1 as a possible D gene (6 bases). The CDR3 has 17 residues. V was shortened by 0 bases and J by 3 bases, with 19 bases between the two germline ends. Germline CDR1 and CDR2: SGDLS and YYNGEE. CDR3 in amino acids: CASSVGVGHSTLYEQYF. The CDR3, as DNA: TGTGCCAGCAGCGTAGGGGTGGGACATTCGACCCTCTACGAGCAGTACTTC.

This sequence joins TRBV9 and TRBJ2-2, with D possibly TRBD2 on 5 matching bases. Germline V gene sequence: CDR1 SGDLS, CDR2 YYNGEE. V was pared by 0 bases and J by 0 bases, with 9 bases between. The CDR3 loop spans 16 amino acids. CDR3 protein: CASSVARVPNTGELFF. In nucleotides, the CDR3 is TGTGCCAGCAGCGTAGCGAGGGTGCCGAACACCGGGGAGCTGTTTTTT.

The chain has TRBV28 and TRBJ1-5; TRBD1 is a possible D gene (6 bases). This CDR3 is 12 amino acids long. Trimming stripped 8 bases from V and 4 bases from J, with 9 bases between. Germline V gene sequence: CDR1 MDHEN, CDR2 SYDVKM. The CDR3 DNA reads TGTGCCAGCTCAGGGGTAAATCAGCCCCAGCATTTT. Translated: CASSGVNQPQHF.

The genes are TRBV6-1 and TRBJ2-7; unclear D gene. The V gene lost 2 bases and the J gene lost 2 bases, with 13 bases spanning the gap. The CDR3 is made up of 15 amino acids. Germline CDR1 reads MNHNS; CDR2 reads SASEGT. CDR3: CASSERAFQTYEQYF. DNA for the CDR3: TGTGCCAGCAGTGAACGAGCCTTCCAAACCTACGAGCAGTACTTC.

The rearrangement joins TRBV6-5 to TRBJ2-2; a weak D match, TRBD2 (5 bases). The CDR3 loop spans 13 amino acids. The germline gives CDR1 MNHEY, CDR2 SVGAGI. V lost 5 bases to trimming and J lost 7 bases, with 11 bases between them. As DNA, the CDR3 is TGTGCCAGCAGTCCCCCCCGGGACGGGGAGCTGTTTTTT. Translated: CASSPPRDGELFF.

As concerns this clone: This sample also contains other DNA sequences that code for the same CDR3. The chain combines TRBV12-3 or TRBV12-4 with TRBJ1-1, with 7 bases matching TRBD1. After removal of 5 bases from V and 3 bases from J, the junction contained 3 bases not matched to a gene. The CDR3 has 13 amino acids. CDR3 sequence: CASSRQGDTEAFF. CDR3 nucleotide sequence: TGTGCCAGCAGTCGACAGGGAGACACTGAAGCTTTCTTT.

Here the CDR3 reads CASSQDPQRPSTDTQYF. The CDR3 region has the DNA TGTGCCAGCAGCCAAGACCCCCAGCGGCCAAGCACAGATACGCAGTATTTT. This chain joins TRBV4-2 and TRBJ2-3; D possibly corresponds to TRBD2 (5 bases). The CDR3 runs 17 residues. The V and J ends lost 0 bases and 0 bases respectively, with 13 bases between them. The germline V gene has CDR1 LGHNA and CDR2 YNFKEQ.

V usage is TRBV11-2 and J usage is TRBJ2-7, with a possible D match to TRBD1 (5 bases). The CDR3 sequence is 14 residues long. The V end was cut by 3 bases, the J end by 2 bases, with 11 bases between. Germline V CDR1 and CDR2: SGHAT, FQNNGV. This CDR3 reads CASSLFDRAYEQYF. CDR3 sequence (DNA): TGTGCCAGCAGCTTGTTTGACAGAGCCTACGAGCAGTACTTC.

The rearrangement joins TRBV6-2 or TRBV6-3 to TRBJ1-1; D is unresolved. Trimming took off 2 bases at V and 7 bases at J, with 8 bases between the two ends. The CDR3 runs 12 residues. The germline gives CDR1 MNHEY, CDR2 SVGEGT. CDR3 nucleotide sequence: TGTGCCAGCAGTTACCTTAGACATGAAGCTTTCTTT. This gives the protein CASSYLRHEAFF.